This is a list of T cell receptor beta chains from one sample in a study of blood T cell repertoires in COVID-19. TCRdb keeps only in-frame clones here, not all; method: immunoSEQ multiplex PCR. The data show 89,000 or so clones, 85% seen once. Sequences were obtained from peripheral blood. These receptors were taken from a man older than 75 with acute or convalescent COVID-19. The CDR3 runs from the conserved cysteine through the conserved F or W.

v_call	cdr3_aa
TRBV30	CAWSVTQETQYF
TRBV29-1	CSVDPGQPYEQYF
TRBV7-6	CASSLASTSGSSYEQYF
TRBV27	CASNLQGPGGTEAFF
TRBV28	CASSPKYEQYF
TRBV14	CASSQIRDRSLNTEAFF
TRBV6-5	CASSYFGEGSYEQYF
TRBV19	CASQGFGGANVLTF
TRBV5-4	CASSSAPGQNTGELFF
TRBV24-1	CATSDPTEYGYTF
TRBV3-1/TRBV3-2	CASSPGPNTGELFF
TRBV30	CAWSGLAAQETQYF
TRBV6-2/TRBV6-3	CASSYDSRNQPQHF
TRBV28	CASSVSGRPSYEQYF
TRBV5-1	CASSASGGADTQYF
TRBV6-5	CASSYRTGRNTGELFF
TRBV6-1	CASSESPGGLYGYTF
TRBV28	CASSLSGRVNYGYTF
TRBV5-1	CASSMGLDTEAFF
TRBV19	CASSTPYGGGSGEGLTGRTQYF
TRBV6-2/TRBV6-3	CASSGTGRNNEQFF
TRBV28	CASSRPGQGAGANVLTF
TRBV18	CASSRTGVGTIYF
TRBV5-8	CASSFSSGGYNEQFF
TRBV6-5	CASGRPPVDEQFF
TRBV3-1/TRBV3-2	CASSQVYRLNTEAFF
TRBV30	CAWSVRRGDEAFF
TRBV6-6	CASQRPQETQYF
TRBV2	CASSEDRVTYGYTF
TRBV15	CATSRERLVSYNEQFF
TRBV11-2	CASSLVRGVRNSPLHF
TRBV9	CASSPLVAGSYNEQFF
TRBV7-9	CASSLVLGAFF
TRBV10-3	CAIGESGTTADTQYF
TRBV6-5	CASTITEGTEAFF
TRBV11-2	CASSLGLADNEQFF
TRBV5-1	CASSPGTSTDTQYF
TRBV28	CASRLLAGGVLFF
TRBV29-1	CSVGDKYNSPLHF
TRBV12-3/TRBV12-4	CASNRVEGEAFF
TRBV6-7	CASKDTGSGGELFF